Listed here are 15 T cell receptor beta chains from one sample, sequenced in a study of blood T cell repertoires in COVID-19. The data were produced by immunoSEQ multiplex PCR, yet TCRdb's version contains in-frame clones alone and is incomplete. The table lists about 160,000 clones, 80% to 90% of them singletons. The sample was peripheral blood. These receptors were collected from a man between 18 and 35 years old with COVID-19, enrolled during active disease.

For the CDR3, the DNA is TGTGCCAGCAGCGCCCCGGGAGGGGCGGAGTACGAGCAGTACTTC. It encodes CASSAPGGAEYEQYF. The chain recombines TRBV9 with TRBJ2-7; 8 nucleotides match TRBD2. The CDR3 contains 15 residues. Germline CDR1 SGDLS, CDR2 YYNGEE. Trimming cost V 3 bases and J 4 bases; bases outside gene matches: 9.

This sequence joins TRBV15 and TRBJ2-7, with 12 bases matching TRBD2. CDR1 is LNHNV and CDR2 is YYDKDF in the germline V gene (reference sequence). With V trimmed by 0 bases and J by 6 bases, 6 bases remained unmatched. This CDR3 is built from 16 residues. The CDR3 bases are TGTGCCACCAGCAGAGATCGGGCTAGCGGGAGGGCCGAGCAGTACTTC. Its protein is CATSRDRASGRAEQYF.

This chain joins TRBV19 and TRBJ2-2, with D perhaps TRBD2 (6 bases). Trimming shortened V by 5 bases and J by 6 bases, and 22 bases separated the two germline ends. The germline V gene encodes CDR1 LNHDA and CDR2 SQIVND (reference sequence). The length of the CDR3 is 17 residues. The CDR3 nucleotides read TGTGCCAGTAGTCAATATGCGGGGCCGGGCAAGGCCGGGGAGCTGTTTTTT. Its protein product is CASSQYAGPGKAGELFF.

This chain connects TRBV29-1 to TRBJ2-2; 10 nucleotides agree with TRBD1. This CDR3 is built from 14 residues. Germline CDR1 SQVTM, CDR2 ANQGSEA. J lost 4 bases, V lost 6 bases, and 5 bases had no gene match. The CDR3 here is CSVSRQGATGELFF. The CDR3 DNA is TGCAGCGTCTCCCGACAGGGGGCCACCGGGGAGCTGTTTTTT.

The CDR3 spells CASSLPTDTQYF. DNA of the CDR3: TGTGCCAGCAGCCTTCCGACAGATACGCAGTATTTT. The V call is TRBV14, the J call TRBJ2-3; D call uncertain. V gave up 4 bases and J gave up 3 bases, with 5 bases separating them. The CDR3 totals 12 residues. Germline CDR1 reads SGHDN; CDR2 reads FVKESK.

The V call is TRBV6-5, the J call TRBJ2-3, with 7 bases lining up with TRBD1. Germline-derived CDR1 and CDR2 are MNHEY and SVGAGI. Trimming at V came to 6 bases and at J to 1 base, leaving 7 bases not matched to a gene. The CDR3 sequence is 15 residues long. The CDR3 reads CASRRGLLGTDTQYF. The CDR3 DNA reads as TGTGCCAGCAGAAGGGGGCTTTTGGGCACAGATACGCAGTATTTT.

This clone was observed a few times. The genes are TRBV4-1 and TRBJ2-2; 10 positions match TRBD2. The CDR3 extends over 18 amino acids. The V gene's germline CDR1 is MGHRA and CDR2 YSYEKL. J gave up 6 bases and V 0 bases, and 10 bases lay outside the gene matches. DNA of the CDR3: TGCGCCAGCAGCCAAGATACCGCTAGCGGGAGCCTCGCCGGGGAGCTGTTTTTT. Its translation is CASSQDTASGSLAGELFF.

This chain uses TRBV5-1 with TRBJ2-3; D remains unclear. V dropped 4 bases and J dropped 0 bases, with 9 bases sitting between them. Germline CDR1 is SGHRS and CDR2 is YFSETQ. The CDR3 contains 14 residues. CDR3 bases: TGCGCCAGCAGCCTGGATACTAGCACAGATACGCAGTATTTT. It specifies CASSLDTSTDTQYF. Filled out from reference TRBV5-1 and TRBJ2-3, the complete variable domain reads KAGVTQTPRYLIKTRGQQVTLSCSPISGHRSVSWYQQTPGQGLQFLFEYFSETQRNKGNFPGRFSGRQFSNSRSEMNVSTLELGDSALYLCASSLDTSTDTQYFGPGTRLTVL.

The genes are TRBV11-2 and TRBJ2-3, with a tentative D call TRBD1 (5 bases). V gave up 2 bases and J gave up 4 bases, with 10 bases separating them. The CDR3 loop spans 14 amino acids. In germline, CDR1 is SGHAT, CDR2 FQNNGV. CDR3 DNA sequence: TGTGCCAGCAGCTTAAGGCAGGGATCAGATACGCAGTATTTT. It specifies CASSLRQGSDTQYF.

V is TRBV6-5 and J is TRBJ2-7; 7 nucleotides agree with TRBD1. From germline, CDR1 is MNHEY and CDR2 SVGAGI. V lost 6 bases to trimming and J lost 6 bases; unmatched junction nucleotides: 14. There are 15 residues in the CDR3. The CDR3 protein is CASSLSQGSGGEQYF. The CDR3, as DNA: TGTGCCAGCAGCCTAAGCCAGGGGTCAGGGGGCGAGCAGTACTTC.

The genes are TRBV5-1 and TRBJ1-6; D remains unclear. CDR1 SGHRS and CDR2 YFSETQ come from the germline V gene. The CDR3 has 15 amino acids. Trimming removed 4 bases from V and 0 bases from J, with 8 bases in between. The CDR3 here is CASSERSSYNSPLHF. CDR3 nucleotides: TGCGCCAGCAGCGAAAGGAGCTCCTATAATTCACCCCTCCACTTT.

V gene TRBV3-1 (or the pseudogene TRBV3-2) combines with J gene TRBJ2-4; TRBD1 might be the D (6 bases). CDR1 and CDR2 (germline): LGHDT, YNNKEL (reference sequence). The CDR3 covers 16 residues. Trimming left V 1 base short and J 9 bases short, with 19 bases between. The CDR3 loop reads CASSQVILRDTVIQYF. In DNA, the CDR3 is TGTGCCAGCAGCCAAGTTATTCTCCGGGACACGGTCATTCAGTACTTC.

The chain employs TRBV30 and TRBJ2-7; D uncertain. With 6 bases removed from V and 3 bases from J, the gap between germline ends came to 9 bases. The CDR3 covers 11 residues. Germline V CDR1 and CDR2: GTSNPN, SVGIG (reference sequence). The CDR3 is CACNSLYEQYF. The CDR3 DNA sequence: TGTGCCTGTAATTCCCTCTACGAGCAGTACTTC. The full variable domain, its missing parts supplied by reference TRBV30 and TRBJ2-7, is SQTIHQWPATLVQPVGSPLSLECTVEGTSNPNLYWYRQAAGRGLQLLFYSVGIGQISSEVPQNLSASRPQDRQFILSSKKLLLSDSGFYLCACNSLYEQYFGPGTRLTVT.

The chain has TRBV7-2 and TRBJ1-5; unclear D gene. This CDR3 has 14 residues. Germline CDR1 SGHTA, CDR2 FQGNSA. Trimming left V 4 bases short and J 4 bases short, with 11 bases between. The CDR3 is CASSYGSLNQPQHF. The CDR3 coding sequence is TGTGCCAGCAGCTATGGCAGTTTGAATCAGCCCCAGCATTTT.

The chain employs TRBV28 and TRBJ2-5; 10 positions agree with TRBD1. Losses at the gene ends were 5 bases for V and 5 bases for J; bases not matched to a gene: 8. The CDR3 sequence is 15 residues long. Per the germline V gene, CDR1 is MDHEN and CDR2 is SYDVKM. The CDR3 protein is CASSILGTGEETQYF. The CDR3 region has the DNA TGTGCCAGCAGTATCCTTGGGACAGGGGAGGAGACCCAGTACTTC.